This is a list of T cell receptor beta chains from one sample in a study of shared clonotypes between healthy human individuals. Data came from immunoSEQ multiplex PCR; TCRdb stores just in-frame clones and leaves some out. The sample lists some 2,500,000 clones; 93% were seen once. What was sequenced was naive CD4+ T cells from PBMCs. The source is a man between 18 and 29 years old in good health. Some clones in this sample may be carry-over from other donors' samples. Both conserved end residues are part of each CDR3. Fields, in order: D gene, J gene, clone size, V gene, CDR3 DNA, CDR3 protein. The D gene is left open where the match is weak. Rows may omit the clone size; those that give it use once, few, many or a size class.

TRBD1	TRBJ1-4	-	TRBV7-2	TGTGCCAGCAGCCCAGACAGGGGTCGTGACGAAAAACTGTTTTTT	CASSPDRGRDEKLFF
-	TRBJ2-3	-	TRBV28	TGTGCCAGCAGTTCGTACCGGGACTTTAGCTTT	CASSSYRDFSF
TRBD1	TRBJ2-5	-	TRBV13	TGTGCCAGCAGCCGTCTTGGACAGGGGGTTAGAGAGACCCAGTACTTC	CASSRLGQGVRETQYF
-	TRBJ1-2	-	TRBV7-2	TGTGCCAGCAGCTTAAATTTGGCAGGGGATGGCTACACCTTC	CASSLNLAGDGYTF
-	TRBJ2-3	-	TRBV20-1	TGCAGTGCCGGGGGAACAGATACGCAGTATTTT	CSAGGTDTQYF
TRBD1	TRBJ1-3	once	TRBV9	TGTGCCAGCAGCGCAAACCCAGGGGGCCCTGGAAACACCATATATTTT	CASSANPGGPGNTIYF
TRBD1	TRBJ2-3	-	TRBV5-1	TGCGCCAGCAGCCCGGGACAGGGCTCAGATACGCAGTATTTT	CASSPGQGSDTQYF
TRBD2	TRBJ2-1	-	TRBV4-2	TGTGCCAGCAGCCAAGTATCCGGGACTAGCGTCTACAATGAGCAGTTCTTC	CASSQVSGTSVYNEQFF
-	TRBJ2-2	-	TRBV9	TGTGCCAGCAGCGTCTCCGGCAGTAACACCGGGGAGCTGTTTTTT	CASSVSGSNTGELFF
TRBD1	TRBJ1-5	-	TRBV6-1	TGTGCCAGCAGAGACGCAGGGGGAGGTCAGCCCCAGCATTTT	CASRDAGGGQPQHF
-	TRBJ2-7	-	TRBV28	TGTGCCAGCAGTTTATTTGGGTTCGAGCAGTACTTC	CASSLFGFEQYF
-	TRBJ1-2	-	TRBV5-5	TGTGCCAGCAGCCAAACCGCCACATCGGTTGAGGGCTACACCTTC	CASSQTATSVEGYTF
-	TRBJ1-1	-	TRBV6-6	TGTGCCAGCAGTTACTCCAGGGGACTCCTCGGCACTGAAGCTTTCTTT	CASSYSRGLLGTEAFF
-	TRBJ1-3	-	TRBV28	TGTGCCAGCACCAGAAGTTGGGCCACCATATATTTT	CASTRSWATIYF
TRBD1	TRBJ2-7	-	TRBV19	TGTGCCAGTAGTATTAGACAGGGAAGAGACGAGCAGTACTTC	CASSIRQGRDEQYF
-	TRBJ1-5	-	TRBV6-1	TGTGCCAGCAGTGAAGGACAAGGCGGTCAGCCCCAGCATTTT	CASSEGQGGQPQHF
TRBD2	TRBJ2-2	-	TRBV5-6	TGTGCCAGCAGGCCCAACCGCGGCGGGAGTTTCACCGGGGAGCTGTTTTTT	CASRPNRGGSFTGELFF
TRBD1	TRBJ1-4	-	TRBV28	TGTGCCAGCAGTAGGGGACAGGGTTATGAAAAACTGTTTTTT	CASSRGQGYEKLFF
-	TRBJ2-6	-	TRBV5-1	TGCGCCAGCAGCGTAAACAGGGTCTCTGGGGCCAACGTCCTGACTTTC	CASSVNRVSGANVLTF
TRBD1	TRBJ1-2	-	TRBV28	TGTGCCAGCAGTTCTTCCGGGACAGGCCCCTATGGCTACACCTTC	CASSSSGTGPYGYTF
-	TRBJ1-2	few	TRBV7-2	TGTGCCAGCAGCTCTACAGGGAACTATGGCTACACCTTC	CASSSTGNYGYTF
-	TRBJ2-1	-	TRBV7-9	TGTGCCAGCAGCTTAGAACAAAACAATGAGCAGTTCTTC	CASSLEQNNEQFF
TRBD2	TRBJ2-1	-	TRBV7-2	TGTGCCAGCAGCTCCCCGTGGGTTAGCGGGAGCCCCTTCGGGAATGAGCAGTTCTTC	CASSSPWVSGSPFGNEQFF
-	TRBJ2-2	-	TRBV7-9	TGTGCCAGCAGCTCCCCCCTTGTTAGCAGGAACACCGGGGAGCTGTTTTTT	CASSSPLVSRNTGELFF
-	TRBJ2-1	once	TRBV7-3	TGTGCCAGCAGCTTATCGGCCGTTTTGGATGAGCAGTTCTTC	CASSLSAVLDEQFF
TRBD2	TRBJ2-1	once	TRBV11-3	TGTGCCAGCAGCTCCGGAGCTGGACTAGCGGGCTACAATGAGCAGTTCTTC	CASSSGAGLAGYNEQFF
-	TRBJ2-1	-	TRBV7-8	TGTGCCAGCACCCGCGGGGCGGCGGGTGAGCAGTTCTTC	CASTRGAAGEQFF
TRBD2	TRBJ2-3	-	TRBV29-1	TGCAGCGTTGCGGGGGGTCCAGATACGCAGTATTTT	CSVAGGPDTQYF
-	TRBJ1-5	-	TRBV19	TGTGCCAGTAGTATTTGGGGGGTTTTCTCGGAGGATCAGCCCCAGCATTTT	CASSIWGVFSEDQPQHF
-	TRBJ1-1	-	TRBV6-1	TGTGCCAGCAGCACGAGGACAGAAAGGAACACTGAAGCTTTCTTT	CASSTRTERNTEAFF
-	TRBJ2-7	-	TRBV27	TGTGCCAGCAGTTTCTGGCAGGGAAGGGCTGGGTCCTACGAGCAGTACTTC	CASSFWQGRAGSYEQYF
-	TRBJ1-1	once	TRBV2	TGTGCCAGCAGGTGGGAGGGGAACACTGAAGCTTTCTTT	CASRWEGNTEAFF
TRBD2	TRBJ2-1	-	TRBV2	TGTGCCACCAAAGGGACTAGCGGGGCCATGTATTCCTCCTACAATGAGCAGTTCTTC	CATKGTSGAMYSSYNEQFF
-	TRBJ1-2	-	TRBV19	TGTGCCAGTAGTATCGTAATAGCTAACTATGGCTACACCTTC	CASSIVIANYGYTF
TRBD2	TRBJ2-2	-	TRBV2	TGTGCCAGCAGTCGACTAGCGGGCACCGGGGAGCTGTTTTTT	CASSRLAGTGELFF
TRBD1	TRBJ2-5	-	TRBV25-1	TGTGCCAGCAGTGCTGGGACAGGGCCACAAGAGACCCAGTACTTC	CASSAGTGPQETQYF
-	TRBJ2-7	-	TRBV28	TGTGCCAGCAGTTTTAGGGCTGGGAGGCCCTACGAGCAGTACTTC	CASSFRAGRPYEQYF
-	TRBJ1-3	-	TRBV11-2	TGTGCCAGCAGGCTCGATTACTCTGGAAACACCATATATTTT	CASRLDYSGNTIYF
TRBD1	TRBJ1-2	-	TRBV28	TGTGCCAGCAGCGAACGGGGCGCAGGGGGCTCTGGCTACACCTTC	CASSERGAGGSGYTF
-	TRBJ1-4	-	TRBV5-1	TGCGCCAGCGCAACCGGGACATACAATGAAAAACTGTTTTTT	CASATGTYNEKLFF
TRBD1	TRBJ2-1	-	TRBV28	TGTGCCAGCAGTTTGGTGACAGGGGGCTACAATGAGCAGTTCTTC	CASSLVTGGYNEQFF
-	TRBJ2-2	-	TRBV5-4	TGTGCCAGCAGCCCTTCTTTTGGGTCGGCCACCGGGGAGCTGTTTTTT	CASSPSFGSATGELFF
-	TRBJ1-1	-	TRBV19	TGTGCCAGTAGTATCCCCCAAACCCGCGGGAAAGCTTTCTTT	CASSIPQTRGKAFF
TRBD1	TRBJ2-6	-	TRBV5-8	TGTGCCAGCAGCTCCCGGACAGGGGGCTCTGGGGCCAACGTCCTGACTTTC	CASSSRTGGSGANVLTF
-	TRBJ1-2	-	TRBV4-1	TGCGCCAGCAGCCAAGGCCCCCACGGACGAAGCTACACCTTC	CASSQGPHGRSYTF
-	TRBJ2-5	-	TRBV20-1	TGCAGTGCTTTAACACTCGAGACCCAGTACTTC	CSALTLETQYF
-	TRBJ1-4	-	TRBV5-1	TGCGCCAGCAGCTTGGGTGCCCCAGGAAAAGAAAAACTGTTTTTT	CASSLGAPGKEKLFF
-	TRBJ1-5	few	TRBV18	TGTGCCAGCTCACTGTGGGCCCGGGGCGAGGGACAGCCCCAGCATTTT	CASSLWARGEGQPQHF
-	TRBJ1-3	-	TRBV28	TGTGCCAGCAGTCCCGGGGGGGCAAGTTACACCATATATTTT	CASSPGGASYTIYF
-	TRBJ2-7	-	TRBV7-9	TGTGCCAGCAGCCCCGGACTACTCCTTATGTACGAGCAGTACTTC	CASSPGLLLMYEQYF
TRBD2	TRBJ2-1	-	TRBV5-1	TGCGCCAGCAGGGAGCGGGAGGGCCTTATTAATGAGCAGTTCTTC	CASREREGLINEQFF
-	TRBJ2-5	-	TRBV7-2	TGTGCCAGCAGCTTAGGACTTTACAGCCAAGAGACCCAGTACTTC	CASSLGLYSQETQYF
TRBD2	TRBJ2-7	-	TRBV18	TGTGCCAGCTCATCGGGACTAGCGGGGTTTTCCTACGAGCAGTACTTC	CASSSGLAGFSYEQYF
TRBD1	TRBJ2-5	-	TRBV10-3	TGTGCCATCAGTCGACAGGGGGAGTACCAAGAGACCCAGTACTTC	CAISRQGEYQETQYF